The 24 T cell receptor beta chains presented below share a single source sample, sequenced in a study of monozygotic twins with inflammatory bowel disease. With the 5' RACE reads reprocessed, TCRdb shows one record per CDR3 protein and no DNA. The sample table includes 300,000 to 450,000 distinct CDR3 sequences. Material: blood. These receptors were obtained from a human donor with ulcerative colitis or Crohn's disease, or a healthy co-twin of an affected twin (not recorded which).

This CDR3 is CATRYDTTNYGYTF. The V call is TRBV12-3 or TRBV12-4, the J call TRBJ1-2. The CDR3 runs 14 residues.

V usage is TRBV3-1 and J usage is TRBJ2-7; TCRdb's D gene call, TRBD1, goes unchecked for lack of DNA. The CDR3 has 15 residues. The V gene's germline CDR1 is LGHDT and CDR2 YNNKEL (reference sequence). The CDR3: CASSQAGTGTYEQYF.

V is TRBV29-1 and J is TRBJ2-3; the TCRdb call, TRBD1, lacks DNA for checking. This CDR3 has 14 residues. Germline V gene lookup returns CDR1 SQVTM and CDR2 ANQGSEA. This CDR3 is CSVEGQGGADTQYF.

This chain joins TRBV6-2 or TRBV6-3 and TRBJ2-7; the TCRdb D gene call, TRBD1, has no DNA to confirm it. The CDR3 consists of 12 residues. Germline assignment: CDR1 MNHEY and CDR2 SVGEGT. CDR3: CASRLDSYEQYF.

The gene calls are TRBV6-4 and TRBJ2-1; TCRdb's D gene call, TRBD2, goes unchecked for lack of DNA. The CDR3 spans 14 residues. From germline, CDR1 is MRHNA and CDR2 SNTAGT. The CDR3 loop is CASSDSTSVGEQFF.

The rearrangement joins TRBV10-2 to TRBJ1-2; TCRdb returns TRBD1, unconfirmable since there is no DNA. Germline assignment: CDR1 WSHSY and CDR2 SAAADI. The CDR3 consists of 15 residues. CDR3 sequence reads: CASSESRGTNYGYTF.

This sequence joins TRBV12-3 or TRBV12-4 and TRBJ2-3; TCRdb's D gene call, TRBD2, goes unchecked for lack of DNA. CDR3 length equals 17 residues. Here the CDR3 reads CASSTPPSGGATDTQYF.

The V and J genes are TRBV20-1 and TRBJ2-1; the D call of TRBD1 rests on TCRdb alone, since no DNA is present to check it. Germline V gene lookup returns CDR1 DFQATT and CDR2 SNEGSKA (reference sequence). The CDR3 runs 13 residues. CDR3 in amino acids: CSASFRGMNEQFF.

This sequence joins TRBV23-1 and TRBJ2-1; TCRdb's D call of TRBD1 is untestable without DNA. TRBV23-1 is assigned to the ORF class and has an uncertain function. The CDR3 has 16 amino acids. CDR3 residues: CASSRPDRSSYNEQFF.

The rearrangement joins TRBV7-3 to TRBJ1-6; the D gene TCRdb calls, TRBD1, cannot be checked with no DNA. The germline V gene has CDR1 SGHTA and CDR2 FQGTGA. CDR3 length: 14 amino acids. This CDR3 is CASSSPRGNSPLHF.

The chain carries TRBV5-1 and TRBJ2-7; TCRdb indicates TRBD1, and absent DNA this call remains unverified. The germline gives CDR1 SGHRS, CDR2 YFSETQ. The CDR3 runs to 13 residues. This CDR3 reads CASGQDIPYEQYF.

The rearrangement uses TRBV24-1 and TRBJ2-1; TCRdb proposes TRBD2, but this gene call is untestable without DNA. Germline-derived CDR1 and CDR2 are KGHDR and SFDVKD. The CDR3 spans 17 residues. The CDR3 is CATSDTLAGGINNEQFF.

The chain combines TRBV5-6 with TRBJ2-1; absent DNA, TCRdb's TRBD2 call cannot be checked. There are 17 residues in the CDR3. Germline loops: CDR1 SGHDT, CDR2 YYEEEE. The CDR3 spells CASSLVSWTSGGQGQFF.

V is TRBV20-1 and J is TRBJ2-5; the D call from TCRdb, TRBD1, cannot be confirmed without DNA. This CDR3 is built from 14 residues. CDR1 and CDR2 (germline): DFQATT, SNEGSKA (reference sequence). This CDR3 is CSAPRARGGKTQYF.

The chain couples TRBV5-1 to TRBJ1-5. The CDR3 has 17 amino acids. Germline V lookup: CDR1 SGHRS, CDR2 YFSETQ. The CDR3 is CASSLAPQADSNQPQHF.

CDR3 protein: CASSSVTSGGYQETQYF. The rearrangement joins TRBV4-2 to TRBJ2-5; TCRdb's assignment of TRBD2 cannot be checked, as there is no DNA. The CDR3 runs to 17 residues. The germline V gene encodes CDR1 LGHNA and CDR2 YNFKEQ.

The J gene is TRBJ1-5, the V gene TRBV7-9. This CDR3 has 14 amino acids. Germline V gene lookup returns CDR1 SEHNR and CDR2 FQNEAQ (reference sequence). CDR3 region: CASSQTNSNQPQHF.

The chain links TRBV30 to TRBJ1-2. The CDR3 covers 11 residues. Looked up from germline, CDR1 is GTSNPN and CDR2 is SVGIG (reference sequence). CDR3 residues: CAWSDRGGYTF. Complete variable domain (other parts from reference TRBV30 and TRBJ1-2): SQTIHQWPATLVQPVGSPLSLECTVEGTSNPNLYWYRQAAGRGLQLLFYSVGIGQISSEVPQNLSASRPQDRQFILSSKKLLLSDSGFYLCAWSDRGGYTFGSGTRLTVV.

The genes are TRBV20-1 and TRBJ2-5; the D gene TCRdb calls, TRBD2, cannot be checked with no DNA. CDR3 length: 14 amino acids. From germline, CDR1 is DFQATT and CDR2 SNEGSKA (reference sequence). The CDR3 sequence: CSARDIADQETQYF.

The chain employs TRBV20-1 and TRBJ2-7; TCRdb indicates TRBD2, and absent DNA this call remains unverified. Germline values: CDR1 DFQATT, CDR2 SNEGSKA (reference sequence). CDR3 length: 15 residues. The CDR3 protein is CSAGWTSGQVYEQYF.

The V and J genes are TRBV7-8 and TRBJ2-7. CDR3 length: 18 residues. The germline CDR1 and CDR2 sequences are SGHVS and FQNEAQ. CDR3 region: CASSLSYQVRDSSYEQYF. Variable domain in full (rest from reference TRBV7-8 and TRBJ2-7): GAGVSQSPRYKVAKRGQDVALRCDPISGHVSLFWYQQALGQGPEFLTYFQNEAQLDKSGLPSDRFFAERPEGSVSTLKIQRTQQEDSAVYLCASSLSYQVRDSSYEQYFGPGTRLTVT.

V is TRBV15 and J is TRBJ2-6; TCRdb gives TRBD2 as the D gene, but with no DNA this cannot be confirmed. Germline V gene sequence: CDR1 LNHNV, CDR2 YYDKDF (reference sequence). The CDR3 length is 17 residues. CDR3 sequence reads: CATSRETSRTGANVLTF. Looking up the rest from reference TRBV15 and TRBJ2-6 gives the full variable domain: DAMVIQNPRYQVTQFGKPVTLSCSQTLNHNVMYWYQQKSSQAPKLLFHYYDKDFNNEADTPDNFQSRRPNTSFCFLDIRSPGLGDTAMYLCATSRETSRTGANVLTFGAGSRLTVL.

This chain links TRBV3-1 with TRBJ2-3; TCRdb's D call, TRBD2, is unchecked because there is no DNA. CDR3 length equals 16 residues. CDR1 and CDR2 (germline): LGHDT, YNNKEL (reference sequence). CDR3 protein: CASSQGGGGLTDTQYF.

The J gene is TRBJ1-1, the V gene TRBV5-1; TCRdb's assignment of TRBD1 cannot be checked, as there is no DNA. Germline lookup yields CDR1 SGHRS and CDR2 YFSETQ. The CDR3 length is 16 residues. This CDR3 is CASSSTTGPRGTEAFF. The entire variable domain, with the rest obtained from reference TRBV5-1 and TRBJ1-1, is as follows: KAGVTQTPRYLIKTRGQQVTLSCSPISGHRSVSWYQQTPGQGLQFLFEYFSETQRNKGNFPGRFSGRQFSNSRSEMNVSTLELGDSALYLCASSSTTGPRGTEAFFGQGTRLTVV.